What follows describes a single TCR beta chain. TCRdb's table, derived via immunoSEQ multiplex PCR, lists solely in-frame clones and lacks some. In the table there are approximately 60,000 clones, over 85% of which are singletons. The CDR3 contains 15 residues. V shed 5 bases and J 4 bases; nucleotides not matched to a gene: 4. Germline CDR1 is LNHDA and CDR2 is SQIVND (reference sequence). The sample belongs to a study of blood T cell repertoires in COVID-19. Material for sequencing was peripheral blood. This TCR came from a man aged 65 to 79 with active COVID-19. The chain combines TRBV19 with TRBJ2-1; TRBD1 matches 11 bases. The CDR3 spells CASSDRDRGYNEQFF. The CDR3 DNA reads TGTGCCAGTAGTGACCGGGACAGGGGGTACAATGAGCAGTTCTTC.